Described below is a single TCR beta chain sequence and its context. The V end lost 1 base, the J end lost 0 bases, and 8 bases lay between the germline ends. The CDR3 loop spans 15 amino acids. Germline-derived CDR1 and CDR2 are SEHNR and FQNEAQ (reference sequence). As handled by the study authors: The assay estimated nucleated cells by amplifying reference gene primers. Profiling relied on immunoSEQ multiplex PCR, and the TCRdb table lists in-frame clones only, not all of them. V, J and clone size are those of that table, while D and trimming were read from the DNA. The sample holds approximately 70,000 clones, roughly four fifths seen once. The sample belongs to a study of blood T cell repertoires in COVID-19.

The sequence derives from a woman of 80 years or more with acute or convalescent COVID-19. The material sequenced was peripheral blood. This chain joins TRBV7-9 and TRBJ2-3; D is perhaps TRBD1 (5 bases). Here the CDR3 reads CASSLVQESTDTQYF. The CDR3 nucleotides are TGTGCCAGCAGCTTAGTACAGGAGAGCACAGATACGCAGTATTTT.